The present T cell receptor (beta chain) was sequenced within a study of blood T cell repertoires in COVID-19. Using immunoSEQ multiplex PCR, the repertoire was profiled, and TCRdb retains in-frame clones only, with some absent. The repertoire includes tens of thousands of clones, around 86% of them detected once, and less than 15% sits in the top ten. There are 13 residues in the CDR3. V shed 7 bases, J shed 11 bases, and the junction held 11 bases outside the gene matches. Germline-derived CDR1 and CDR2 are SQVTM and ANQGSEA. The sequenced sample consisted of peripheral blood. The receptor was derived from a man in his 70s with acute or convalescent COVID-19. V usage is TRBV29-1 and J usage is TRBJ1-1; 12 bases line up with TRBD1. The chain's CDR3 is CSAGTGGLSYAFF. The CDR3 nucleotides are TGCAGCGCTGGGACAGGGGGCCTCTCTTACGCTTTCTTT.